This entry lists 27 T cell receptor beta chains sequenced from one sample in a study of blood T cell repertoires in COVID-19 (dated by TCRdb to the early 2020s). The protocol used for the library was the immunoSEQ multiplex PCR assay. This is the immuneACCESS table as TCRdb keeps it, with only in-frame sequences that have V and J called. A part of the clones is gone; compared with another copy, unresolved V genes explain less than half, and the rest is unexplained. A total of about 260,000 clones appear in this sample, around 89% of them only once. Clones ranked in the top ten supply 3.7% of the sample. The material sequenced was peripheral blood. Source of these receptors: a woman aged 40 to 50 with acute or convalescent COVID-19.

The gene calls are TRBV3-1 (or the pseudogene TRBV3-2) and TRBJ2-1, with 8 bases matching TRBD1. V lost 4 bases to trimming and J lost 6 bases; unmatched junction nucleotides: 11. This CDR3 comprises 16 residues. Germline V lookup: CDR1 LGHDT, CDR2 YNNKEL (reference sequence). The CDR3 region is CASSRNPLGTGNEQFF. In DNA, the CDR3 is TGTGCCAGCAGCCGGAACCCCTTAGGGACAGGCAATGAGCAGTTCTTC.

The rearrangement links TRBV11-2 to TRBJ2-3; D not certain. The CDR3 is made up of 15 amino acids. Trimming pared 2 bases from V and 0 bases from J, leaving 9 bases between. In germline, CDR1 is SGHAT, CDR2 FQNNGV. This CDR3 is CASSLSPLSTDTQYF. The CDR3 nucleotides are TGTGCCAGCAGCTTATCTCCCCTGAGCACAGATACGCAGTATTTT.

The chain is built from TRBV19 and TRBJ1-1, with D maybe TRBD1 (5 bases). Germline CDR1 and CDR2: LNHDA and SQIVND (reference sequence). This CDR3 is 15 amino acids long. Trimming took 1 base from V and 6 from J, leaving 15 bases between them. The CDR3 sequence: CASSIVAGRWSEAFF. Here the CDR3 DNA reads TGTGCCAGTAGTATAGTTGCAGGGCGCTGGTCTGAAGCTTTCTTT.

V and J are TRBV5-6 and TRBJ1-5, with no clear D. Trimming removed 4 bases at V and 3 bases at J, with 5 bases between. This CDR3 is built from 12 residues. Germline loops: CDR1 SGHDT, CDR2 YYEEEE. CDR3 protein: CASSLPNQPQHF. Here the CDR3 DNA reads TGTGCCAGCAGCCTCCCCAATCAGCCCCAGCATTTT.

V is TRBV5-5 and J is TRBJ2-3, with TRBD2 identical over 11 bases. The germline gives CDR1 SGHKS, CDR2 YYEKEE (reference sequence). This CDR3 contains 17 residues. V lost 2 bases and J lost 3; bases outside the gene matches: 8. The CDR3 loop reads CASSFRRLAGITDTQYF. CDR3 bases: TGTGCCAGCAGCTTTAGGAGACTAGCGGGGATAACAGATACGCAGTATTTT.

V gene TRBV4-1 combines with J gene TRBJ2-1; D is unclear. Trimming shortened V by 4 bases and J by 0 bases, and 10 bases separated the two germline ends. The CDR3 has 15 residues. Germline CDR1 and CDR2: MGHRA and YSYEKL. Written as DNA, the CDR3 is TGCGCCAGCAGCCTGAGTAAGAGCTCCTACAATGAGCAGTTCTTC. Translating gives CASSLSKSSYNEQFF.

The chain is built from TRBV29-1 and TRBJ2-3; unclear D gene. Trimming took off 6 bases at V and 1 base at J, with 8 bases between the two ends. In germline, CDR1 is SQVTM, CDR2 ANQGSEA. This CDR3 contains 12 residues. The CDR3 coding sequence is TGCAGCGTCAAAGCACGCACAGATACGCAGTATTTT. It specifies CSVKARTDTQYF.

CDR3 sequence (DNA): TGTGCCAGCAGTCTACAGGGGAGGACTGAAGCTTTCTTT. Encoded protein: CASSLQGRTEAFF. This chain uses TRBV14 with TRBJ1-1; the match to TRBD1 covers 7 bases. CDR3 length equals 13 residues. Germline-derived CDR1 and CDR2 are SGHDN and FVKESK. With V trimmed by 6 bases and J by 5 bases, 6 bases remained unmatched.

V gene TRBV27 combines with J gene TRBJ1-2; 9 bases map to TRBD1. V was clipped by 4 bases and J by 4 bases; unmatched bases: 4. This CDR3 contains 14 residues. Germline V gene sequence: CDR1 MNHEY, CDR2 SMNVEV (reference sequence). The CDR3 DNA reads TGTGCCAGCAGTTCCGGGACAGGGACCTATGGCTACACCTTC. Translation gives CASSSGTGTYGYTF.

This clone was counted once. The J gene is TRBJ1-2, the V gene TRBV6-5; D is uncertain. This CDR3 is built from 11 residues. Trimming removed 10 bases at V and 2 bases at J, with 8 bases between. Germline CDR1 reads MNHEY; CDR2 reads SVGAGI. DNA for the CDR3: TGTGCCACGAGGGTGAACTATGGCTACACCTTC. This sequence encodes CATRVNYGYTF.

The chain has TRBV18 and TRBJ2-7; possible D gene TRBD1, 5 bases. Germline values: CDR1 KGHSH, CDR2 LQKENI. The CDR3 length is 15 residues. V was shortened by 5 bases and J by 3 bases, with 17 bases between the two germline ends. CDR3 nucleotide sequence: TGTGCCAGCTCATCCCAGACAGCGTCCAGCTACGAGCAGTACGTC. Its protein product is CASSSQTASSYEQYV.

The V call is TRBV5-8, the J call TRBJ2-5; 8 bases are a match to TRBD1. V was pared by 3 bases and J by 3 bases, with 4 bases of the junction left unmatched. This CDR3 is built from 14 residues. Germline-derived CDR1 and CDR2 are SGHTS and YDEGEE. CDR3 amino acids: CASSSGGEEETQYF. In nucleotides, the CDR3 is TGTGCCAGCAGCTCAGGGGGCGAGGAAGAGACCCAGTACTTC.

The V gene is TRBV24-1, the J gene TRBJ2-3; a weak D match, TRBD1 (5 bases). CDR3 length: 14 residues. Germline loops: CDR1 KGHDR, CDR2 SFDVKD. Trimming took off 5 bases at V and 5 bases at J, with 13 bases between the two ends. The CDR3 loop reads CATSVLGAGDTQYF. The CDR3 DNA reads as TGTGCCACCAGTGTCCTTGGGGCCGGAGATACGCAGTATTTT.

This rearrangement joins TRBV7-2 to TRBJ2-5; TRBD2 matches 16 bases. V shed 5 bases, J shed 5 bases, and the junction held 8 bases outside the gene matches. From germline, CDR1 is SGHTA and CDR2 FQGNSA. The CDR3 loop spans 17 amino acids. CDR3 protein: CASSPGLAGGDVETQYF. DNA for the CDR3: TGTGCCAGCAGCCCGGGACTAGCGGGGGGGGACGTCGAGACCCAGTACTTC.

The gene calls are TRBV30 and TRBJ1-1, with a tentative D call TRBD1 (6 bases). The CDR3 loop spans 14 amino acids. Germline V gives CDR1 GTSNPN, CDR2 SVGIG (reference sequence). V was trimmed by 3 bases and J by 1 base, leaving 12 bases between them. The CDR3 spells CAWSSQGTNTEAFF. CDR3 coding DNA: TGTGCCTGGAGCAGCCAGGGGACGAACACTGAAGCTTTCTTT. The variable domain in full, with the rest retrieved from reference TRBV30 and TRBJ1-1, is SQTIHQWPATLVQPVGSPLSLECTVEGTSNPNLYWYRQAAGRGLQLLFYSVGIGQISSEVPQNLSASRPQDRQFILSSKKLLLSDSGFYLCAWSSQGTNTEAFFGQGTRLTVV.

J is TRBJ1-5 and V is TRBV19; 10 positions agree with TRBD1. The V and J ends lost 1 base and 4 bases, in that order; junction bases with no gene match: 4. The CDR3 spans 16 residues. The V gene's germline CDR1 is LNHDA and CDR2 SQIVND (reference sequence). The CDR3 sequence: CASSIGGQGINQPQHF. The CDR3 DNA follows: TGTGCCAGTAGTATAGGGGGACAGGGGATAAATCAGCCCCAGCATTTT.

The chain couples TRBV19 to TRBJ1-4, with 11 nucleotides matching TRBD1. Germline V gene data show CDR1 as LNHDA and CDR2 as SQIVND (reference sequence). The trim removed 6 bases at V and 7 bases at J, leaving 10 bases unmatched. The CDR3 covers 16 residues. The CDR3 sequence is CASRKTTGTGGEKLFF. In nucleotides, the CDR3 is TGTGCCAGTAGGAAGACGACCGGGACAGGGGGTGAAAAACTGTTTTTT.

This clone was seen a handful of times. The chain uses TRBV7-9 and TRBJ1-2, with D unresolved. The germline V gene has CDR1 SEHNR and CDR2 FQNEAQ (reference sequence). This CDR3 spans 13 amino acids. The germline V and J ends were trimmed by 1 base and 4 bases, with 7 bases remaining between them. CDR3 region: CASSLGPSYGYTF. CDR3 DNA: TGTGCCAGCAGCTTAGGACCTAGCTATGGCTACACCTTC. Supplemented by reference TRBV7-9 and TRBJ1-2, the full variable domain reads DTGVSQNPRHKITKRGQNVTFRCDPISEHNRLYWYRQTLGQGPEFLTYFQNEAQLEKSRLLSDRFSAERPKGSFSTLEIQRTEQGDSAMYLCASSLGPSYGYTFGSGTRLTVV.

The rearrangement links TRBV10-2 to TRBJ2-5; 10 bases agree with TRBD2. V trimming: 2 bases; J trimming: 1 base; junction bases outside the gene matches: 4. The CDR3 contains 16 residues. Germline V gene sequence: CDR1 WSHSY, CDR2 SAAADI. In DNA form, the CDR3 reads TGCGCCAGCAGTGAGCTAGCGGGGGTTGCCCAAGAGACCCAGTACTTC. This gives the protein CASSELAGVAQETQYF.

V gene TRBV6-5 combines with J gene TRBJ2-3, with D perhaps TRBD2 (7 bases). From germline, CDR1 is MNHEY and CDR2 SVGAGI. Trimming took off 0 bases at V and 6 bases at J, with 16 bases between the two ends. The CDR3 consists of 16 residues. CDR3 DNA sequence: TGTGCCAGCAGTTACTCGAAGGGGGGGAGGGGCGATACGCAGTATTTT. Translated, it gives CASSYSKGGRGDTQYF.

This clone is a singleton in its sample. The chain combines TRBV6-1 with TRBJ2-7; 7 positions agree with TRBD1. The junction had 9 bases not matched to a gene; V was cut back by 2 bases and J by 5 bases. The CDR3 spans 15 residues. Germline V gene data show CDR1 as MNHNS and CDR2 as SASEGT. In DNA form, the CDR3 reads TGTGCCAGCAGTGAAATCGAGGACAGGTACCACGAGCAGTACGTC. Protein sequence: CASSEIEDRYHEQYV.

The V and J genes are TRBV15 and TRBJ1-2; 9 nucleotides match TRBD1. Germline V lookup: CDR1 LNHNV, CDR2 YYDKDF (reference sequence). With 5 bases clipped from V and 2 bases from J, the junction kept 3 bases outside the gene matches. This CDR3 contains 14 residues. The CDR3 reads CATSWTGVNYGYTF. The CDR3 DNA follows: TGTGCCACCAGCTGGACAGGGGTCAACTATGGCTACACCTTC.

V gene TRBV27 combines with J gene TRBJ2-6; weak D call: TRBD1 (5 bases). Germline CDR1 reads MNHEY; CDR2 reads SMNVEV (reference sequence). The CDR3 sequence is 15 residues long. Deletions cut 3 bases from V and 0 bases from J, with 6 bases between. The DNA of the CDR3 is TGTGCCAGCAGTTTCGACAGCTCTGGGGCCAACGTCCTGACTTTC. This codes for CASSFDSSGANVLTF.

The rearrangement uses TRBV5-1 and TRBJ1-2; D might be TRBD1 (6 bases). The CDR3 is made up of 14 amino acids. CDR1 SGHRS and CDR2 YFSETQ come from the germline V gene. V lost 4 bases, J lost 2 bases, and 12 bases lay in between. The CDR3 protein is CASSAQGLNYGYTF. CDR3 bases: TGCGCCAGCAGCGCTCAGGGGCTCAACTATGGCTACACCTTC.

The V call is TRBV5-1, the J call TRBJ1-1; TRBD1 might be the D (5 bases). Per the germline V gene, CDR1 is SGHRS and CDR2 is YFSETQ. The CDR3 sequence is 14 residues long. Deletions cut 4 bases from V and 11 bases from J, with 21 bases between. The CDR3 DNA reads as TGCGCCAGCAGCCAAGGGGAGGGGTTCGGTCGGGCTTTCTTT. This sequence encodes CASSQGEGFGRAFF. The full variable domain, in which reference TRBV5-1 and TRBJ1-1 provide the parts outside the CDR3, is KAGVTQTPRYLIKTRGQQVTLSCSPISGHRSVSWYQQTPGQGLQFLFEYFSETQRNKGNFPGRFSGRQFSNSRSEMNVSTLELGDSALYLCASSQGEGFGRAFFGQGTRLTVV.

The rearrangement joins TRBV4-1 to TRBJ1-1, with TRBD1 identical over 12 bases. The length of the CDR3 is 15 residues. In germline, CDR1 is MGHRA, CDR2 YSYEKL. The J segment lost 9 bases and the V segment lost 2 bases, leaving 7 bases of the junction unmatched. DNA of the CDR3: TGCGCCAGCAGCCAAATATGGGACAGGGGGCCCCAAGCTTTCTTT. Translating gives CASSQIWDRGPQAFF.

The genes are TRBV6-1 and TRBJ1-6; D gene unclear. V lost 1 base, J lost 6 bases, and 10 bases lay in between. This CDR3 spans 15 amino acids. Germline loops: CDR1 MNHNS, CDR2 SASEGT. In nucleotides, the CDR3 is TGTGCCAGCAGTGAAGTGGAGGCTTTTAATTCACCCCTCCACTTT. Residues: CASSEVEAFNSPLHF.